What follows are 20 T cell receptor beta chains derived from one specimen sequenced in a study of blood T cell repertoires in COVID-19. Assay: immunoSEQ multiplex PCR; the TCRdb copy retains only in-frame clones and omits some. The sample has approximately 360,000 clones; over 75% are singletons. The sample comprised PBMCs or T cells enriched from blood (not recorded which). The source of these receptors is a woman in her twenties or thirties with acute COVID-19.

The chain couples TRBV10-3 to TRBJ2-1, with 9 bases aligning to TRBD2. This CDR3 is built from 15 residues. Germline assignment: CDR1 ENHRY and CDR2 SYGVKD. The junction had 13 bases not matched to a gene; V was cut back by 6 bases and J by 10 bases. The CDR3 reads CAIRGSGGISREQFF. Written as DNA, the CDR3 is TGTGCCATCAGGGGGAGCGGGGGGATCTCCAGAGAGCAGTTCTTC.

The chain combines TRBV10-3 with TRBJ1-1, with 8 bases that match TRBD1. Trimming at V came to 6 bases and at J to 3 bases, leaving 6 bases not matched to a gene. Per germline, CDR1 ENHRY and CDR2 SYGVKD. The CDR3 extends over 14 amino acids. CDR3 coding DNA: TGTGCCATCAGCCGAGGGACAGGCGACACTGAAGCTTTCTTT. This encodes CAISRGTGDTEAFF.

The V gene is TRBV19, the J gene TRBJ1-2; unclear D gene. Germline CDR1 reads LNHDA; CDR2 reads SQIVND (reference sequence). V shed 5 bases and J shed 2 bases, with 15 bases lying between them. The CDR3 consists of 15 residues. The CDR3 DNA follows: TGTGCCAGTAGTTCCACGGCAGGTTTAAACTATGGCTACACCTTC. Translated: CASSSTAGLNYGYTF.

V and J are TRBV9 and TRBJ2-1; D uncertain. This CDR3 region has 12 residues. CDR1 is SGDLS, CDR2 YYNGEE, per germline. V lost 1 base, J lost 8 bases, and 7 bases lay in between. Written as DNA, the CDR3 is TGTGCCAGCAGCGTATTATCAGATGAGCAGTTCTTC. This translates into CASSVLSDEQFF.

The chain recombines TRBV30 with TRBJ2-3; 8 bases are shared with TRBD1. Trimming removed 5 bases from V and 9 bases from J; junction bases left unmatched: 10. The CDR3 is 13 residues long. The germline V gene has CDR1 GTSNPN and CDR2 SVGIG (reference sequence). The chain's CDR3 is CAWGQGVRGTQYF. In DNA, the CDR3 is TGTGCCTGGGGACAGGGCGTCCGAGGGACGCAGTATTTT.

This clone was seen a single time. The CDR3 is CASSLDRGHSYEQYF. The CDR3 DNA reads as TGTGCCAGCAGTCTTGACAGGGGGCACTCCTACGAGCAGTACTTC. The V call is TRBV7-2, the J call TRBJ2-7; 10 bases match TRBD1. The junction had 5 bases not matched to a gene; V was cut back by 6 bases and J by 0 bases. CDR1 SGHTA and CDR2 FQGNSA come from the germline V gene. This CDR3 region has 15 residues.

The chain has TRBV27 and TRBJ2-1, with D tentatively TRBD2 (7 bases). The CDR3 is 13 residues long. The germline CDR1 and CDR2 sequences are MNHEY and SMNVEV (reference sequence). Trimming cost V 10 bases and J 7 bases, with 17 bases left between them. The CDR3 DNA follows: TGTGCCACCGAGAAGGGGGGGGCAAATGAGCAGTTCTTC. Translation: CATEKGGANEQFF.

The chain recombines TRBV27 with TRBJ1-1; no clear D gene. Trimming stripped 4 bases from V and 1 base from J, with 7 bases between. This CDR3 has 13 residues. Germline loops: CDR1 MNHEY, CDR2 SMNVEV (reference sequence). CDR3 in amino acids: CASSSLQNTEAFF. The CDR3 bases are TGTGCCAGCAGTTCGTTACAGAACACTGAAGCTTTCTTT.

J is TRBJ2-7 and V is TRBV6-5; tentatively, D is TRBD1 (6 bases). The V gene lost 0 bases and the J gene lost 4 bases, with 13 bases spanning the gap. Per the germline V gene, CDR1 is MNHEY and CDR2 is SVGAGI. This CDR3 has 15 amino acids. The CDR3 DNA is TGTGCCAGCAGTTACTCCGTGGGGGCGGCTTACGAGCAGTACTTC. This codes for CASSYSVGAAYEQYF.

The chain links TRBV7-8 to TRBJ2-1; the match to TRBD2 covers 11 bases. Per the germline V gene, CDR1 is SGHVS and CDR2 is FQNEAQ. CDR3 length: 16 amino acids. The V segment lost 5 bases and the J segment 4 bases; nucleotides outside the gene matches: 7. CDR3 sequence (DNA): TGTGCCAGCAGCCCCCGACTAGCGGGGCCGTACAATGAGCAGTTCTTC. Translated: CASSPRLAGPYNEQFF. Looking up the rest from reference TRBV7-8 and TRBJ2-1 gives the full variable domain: GAGVSQSPRYKVAKRGQDVALRCDPISGHVSLFWYQQALGQGPEFLTYFQNEAQLDKSGLPSDRFFAERPEGSVSTLKIQRTQQEDSAVYLCASSPRLAGPYNEQFFGPGTRLTVL.

The DNA for the CDR3 is TGTGCCAGCAGTAGCTACCGGGGAGGTAACAATCAGCCCCAGCATTTT. Translated, it gives CASSSYRGGNNQPQHF. The V call is TRBV27, the J call TRBJ1-5, with D unresolved. Germline V gives CDR1 MNHEY, CDR2 SMNVEV (reference sequence). V was pared by 5 bases and J by 3 bases, with 17 bases between. The CDR3 consists of 16 residues.

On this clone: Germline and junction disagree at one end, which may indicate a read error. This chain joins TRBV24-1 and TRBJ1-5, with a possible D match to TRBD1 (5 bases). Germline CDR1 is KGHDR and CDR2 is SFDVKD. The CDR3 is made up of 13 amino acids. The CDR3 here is CATSAQGNQPQHF. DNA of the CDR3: TGTGCCACCAGTGCCCAGGGCAACCAGCCCCAGCATTTT.

CDR3 bases: TGTGCCAGCAATGGACAGGGGGCCGAACTGTCGGCTAATGAAAAACTGTTTTTT. The encoded protein is CASNGQGAELSANEKLFF. The rearrangement uses TRBV9 and TRBJ1-4; 11 nucleotides line up with TRBD1. This CDR3 has 18 residues. With V trimmed by 6 bases and J by 3 bases, 13 bases remained unmatched. Germline CDR1 reads SGDLS; CDR2 reads YYNGEE.

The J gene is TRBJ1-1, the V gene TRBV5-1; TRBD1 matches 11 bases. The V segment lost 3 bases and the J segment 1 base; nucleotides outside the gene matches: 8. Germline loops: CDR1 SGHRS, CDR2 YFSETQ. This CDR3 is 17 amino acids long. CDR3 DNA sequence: TGCGCCAGCAGCTATAGGGGGACAGGGGGAAAGAACACTGAAGCTTTCTTT. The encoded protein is CASSYRGTGGKNTEAFF.

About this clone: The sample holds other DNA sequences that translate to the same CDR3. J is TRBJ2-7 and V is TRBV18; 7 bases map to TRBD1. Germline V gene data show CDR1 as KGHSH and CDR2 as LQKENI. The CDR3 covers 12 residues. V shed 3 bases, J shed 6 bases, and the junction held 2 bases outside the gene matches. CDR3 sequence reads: CASSPSGGEQYF. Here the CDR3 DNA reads TGTGCCAGCTCACCTTCAGGGGGCGAGCAGTACTTC. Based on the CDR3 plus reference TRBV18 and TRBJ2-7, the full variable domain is NAGVMQNPRHLVRRRGQEARLRCSPMKGHSHVYWYRQLPEEGLKFMVYLQKENIIDESGMPKERFSAEFPKEGPSILRIQQVVRGDSAAYFCASSPSGGEQYFGPGTRLTVT.

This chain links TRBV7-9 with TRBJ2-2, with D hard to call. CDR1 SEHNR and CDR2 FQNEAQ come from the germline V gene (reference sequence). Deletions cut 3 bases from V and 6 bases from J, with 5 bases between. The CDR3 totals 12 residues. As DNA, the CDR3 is TGTGCCAGCAGCTTCTCCTCCGGGGAGCTGTTTTTT. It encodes CASSFSSGELFF. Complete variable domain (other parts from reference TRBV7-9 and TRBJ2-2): DTGVSQNPRHKITKRGQNVTFRCDPISEHNRLYWYRQTLGQGPEFLTYFQNEAQLEKSRLLSDRFSAERPKGSFSTLEIQRTEQGDSAMYLCASSFSSGELFFGEGSRLTVL.

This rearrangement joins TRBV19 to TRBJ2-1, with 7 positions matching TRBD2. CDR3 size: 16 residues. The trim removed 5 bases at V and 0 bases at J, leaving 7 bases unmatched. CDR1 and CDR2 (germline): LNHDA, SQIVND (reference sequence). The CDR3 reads CASSLRGGISYNEQFF. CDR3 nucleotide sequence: TGTGCCAGTAGTCTCCGGGGAGGGATCTCCTACAATGAGCAGTTCTTC. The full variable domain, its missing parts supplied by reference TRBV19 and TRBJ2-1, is DGGITQSPKYLFRKEGQNVTLSCEQNLNHDAMYWYRQDPGQGLRLIYYSQIVNDFQKGDIAEGYSVSREKKESFPLTVTSAQKNPTAFYLCASSLRGGISYNEQFFGPGTRLTVL.

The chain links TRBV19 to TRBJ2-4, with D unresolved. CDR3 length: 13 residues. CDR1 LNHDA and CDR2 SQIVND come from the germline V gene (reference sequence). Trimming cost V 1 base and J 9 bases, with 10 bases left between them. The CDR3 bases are TGTGCCAGTAGTATAGTCAGTACGGGCATTCAGTACTTC. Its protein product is CASSIVSTGIQYF.

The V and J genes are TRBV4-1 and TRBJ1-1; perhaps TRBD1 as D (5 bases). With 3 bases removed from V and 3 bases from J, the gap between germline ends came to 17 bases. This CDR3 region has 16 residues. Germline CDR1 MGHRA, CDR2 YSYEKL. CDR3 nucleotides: TGCGCCAGCAGCCACGCATACGAGCGGGGGGACACTGAAGCTTTCTTT. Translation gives CASSHAYERGDTEAFF.

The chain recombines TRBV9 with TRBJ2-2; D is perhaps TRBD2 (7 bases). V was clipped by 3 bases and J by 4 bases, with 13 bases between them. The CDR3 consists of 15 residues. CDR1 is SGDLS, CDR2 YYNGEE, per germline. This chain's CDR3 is CASSDRGASTGELFF. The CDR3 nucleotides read TGTGCCAGCAGCGACCGGGGGGCCTCCACCGGGGAGCTGTTTTTT.